These 22 T cell receptor beta chains were sequenced from one sample in a study of T cells after yellow fever vaccination (dated by TCRdb to between 2018 and 2020). Libraries came from 5' RACE. Sequenced on an Illumina HiSeq 2500. TCRdb's own reprocessing of the public reads used fastp at Q25 and MiXCR and kept productive beta chains. One record per CDR3 amino acid sequence lists the most common genes and DNA. Across this sample there are approximately 580,000 distinct CDR3 sequences, with around 17% seen only once. 15% to 20% of the sample is held by the ten biggest clonotypes. The treatment or condition label, read with the paper, signifies: live attenuated yellow fever vaccine strain. The input for sequencing was PBMCs, taken about 5 days after the first yellow fever vaccination. The origin of the receptors is a young man who received the YFV17D yellow fever vaccine.

This clonotype showed up just a few times. The CDR3, as DNA: TGTGCCAGCAGCGTAAGTTCGTGGGGCGGAAGACTTATGGGCTACACCTTC. Protein product: CASSVSSWGGRLMGYTF. J is TRBJ1-2 and V is TRBV9, with a tentative D call TRBD1 (5 bases). The CDR3 consists of 17 residues. The V and J ends lost 1 base and 8 bases respectively, with 24 bases between them. Germline CDR1 reads SGDLS; CDR2 reads YYNGEE.

The chain recombines TRBV3-1 with TRBJ2-5, with 13 positions matching TRBD2. J gave up 2 bases and V 5 bases, and 5 bases lay outside the gene matches. The germline CDR1 and CDR2 sequences are LGHDT and YNNKEL (reference sequence). This CDR3 is built from 16 residues. CDR3 sequence: CASSSLAGGPQETQYF. The CDR3 DNA follows: TGTGCCAGCAGCTCACTAGCGGGGGGGCCGCAAGAGACCCAGTACTTC.

The rearrangement uses TRBV12-3 or TRBV12-4 and TRBJ2-7; no firm D call. The CDR3 covers 14 residues. The V end lost 2 bases, the J end lost 1 base, and 9 bases lay between the germline ends. This chain's CDR3 is CASSLIPASYEQYF. The CDR3 bases are TGTGCCAGCAGTTTAATTCCGGCATCCTACGAGCAGTACTTC.

The chain links TRBV6-5 to TRBJ1-2; no clear D gene. V was shortened by 0 bases and J by 0 bases, with 8 bases between the two germline ends. CDR3 length: 15 residues. In germline, CDR1 is MNHEY, CDR2 SVGAGI. CDR3 sequence (DNA): TGTGCCAGCAGTTACTCATGGGAGGCTAACTATGGCTACACCTTC. Protein sequence: CASSYSWEANYGYTF.

Many counts were recorded for this clonotype. The chain links TRBV13 to TRBJ1-1, with D tentatively TRBD1 (5 bases). The CDR3 is 15 amino acids. Germline V CDR1 and CDR2: PRHDT, FYEKMQ (reference sequence). V lost 4 bases, J lost 4 bases, and 16 bases lay in between. CDR3 residues: CASSWGRGWATEAFF. The CDR3 DNA sequence: TGTGCCAGCAGCTGGGGAAGGGGTTGGGCCACTGAAGCTTTCTTT.

This chain joins TRBV7-9 and TRBJ2-7, with 9 positions matching TRBD2. Germline lookup yields CDR1 SEHNR and CDR2 FQNEAQ (reference sequence). Losses at the gene ends were 6 bases for V and 0 bases for J; bases not matched to a gene: 6. CDR3 size: 15 residues. The CDR3 reads CASRPSGVPSYEQYF. CDR3 sequence (DNA): TGTGCCAGCAGACCTAGCGGGGTCCCCTCCTACGAGCAGTACTTC. Drawing the rest from reference TRBV7-9 and TRBJ2-7, the complete variable domain is DTGVSQNPRHKITKRGQNVTFRCDPISEHNRLYWYRQTLGQGPEFLTYFQNEAQLEKSRLLSDRFSAERPKGSFSTLEIQRTEQGDSAMYLCASRPSGVPSYEQYFGPGTRLTVT.

The genes are TRBV7-8 and TRBJ2-2, with a weak D call TRBD2 (7 bases). There are 17 residues in the CDR3. V lost 1 base and J 4 bases, leaving 16 bases between the germline ends. CDR1 SGHVS and CDR2 FQNEAQ come from the germline V gene. The CDR3 reads CASSLGGGGHITGELFF. The CDR3 DNA follows: TGTGCCAGCAGCTTAGGGGGAGGGGGACACATCACCGGGGAGCTGTTTTTT.

The chain recombines TRBV5-1 with TRBJ2-2, with D perhaps matching TRBD1 or TRBD2 (5 bases each). The CDR3 is made up of 15 amino acids. Deletions cut 4 bases from V and 4 bases from J, with 14 bases between. Per the germline V gene, CDR1 is SGHRS and CDR2 is YFSETQ. In DNA, the CDR3 is TGCGCCAGCAGCGGGACCTTCGTCAGCACCGGGGAGCTGTTTTTT. The encoded protein is CASSGTFVSTGELFF.

This clonotype came up a few times. J is TRBJ1-1 and V is TRBV2; D unresolved. CDR1 is SNHLY, CDR2 FYNNEI, per germline. Trimming cost V 6 bases and J 3 bases, with 14 bases left between them. The CDR3 covers 14 residues. The CDR3, as DNA: TGTGCCAGCAGAATTACGGACGGGTACACTGAAGCTTTCTTT. Its translation is CASRITDGYTEAFF.

The chain recombines TRBV7-2 with TRBJ1-6; the D gene is possibly TRBD1 (6 bases). The ends were cut back, 1 base at V and 9 bases at J, with 7 bases in the middle. The CDR3 spans 13 residues. Germline lookup yields CDR1 SGHTA and CDR2 FQGNSA. The CDR3, as DNA: TGTGCCAGCAGCTTAGACAGGGTTTCACCCCTCCACTTT. The encoded protein is CASSLDRVSPLHF. Combining the CDR3 with reference TRBV7-2 and TRBJ1-6 gives the whole variable domain GAGVSQSPSNKVTEKGKDVELRCDPISGHTALYWYRQSLGQGLEFLIYFQGNSAPDKSGLPSDRFSAERTGGSVSTLTIQRTQQEDSAVYLCASSLDRVSPLHFGNGTRLTVT.

This clonotype was recorded a few times. The chain links TRBV12-3 or TRBV12-4 to TRBJ2-1; 9 positions agree with TRBD2. CDR3 length: 14 amino acids. Trimming removed 6 bases from V and 5 bases from J; junction bases left unmatched: 5. CDR3 protein: CASRPSGDHNEQFF. Written as DNA, the CDR3 is TGTGCCAGCAGACCTAGCGGGGACCACAATGAGCAGTTCTTC.

This chain connects TRBV12-3 or TRBV12-4 to TRBJ2-7; 8 positions agree with TRBD1. The length of the CDR3 is 15 residues. Trimming at V came to 3 bases and at J to 2 bases, leaving 6 bases not matched to a gene. The CDR3, as DNA: TGTGCCAGCAGTTTTTCAGGACAGGGTCCCTACGAGCAGTACTTC. The encoded protein is CASSFSGQGPYEQYF.

This clonotype appeared many times. The chain has TRBV7-3 and TRBJ2-2; D is unclear. The V gene's germline CDR1 is SGHTA and CDR2 FQGTGA. The CDR3 spans 16 residues. Trimming stripped 4 bases from V and 3 bases from J, with 15 bases between. The CDR3 protein is CASSSTLQLDTGELFF. In DNA form, the CDR3 reads TGTGCCAGCAGCTCCACCCTCCAATTGGACACCGGGGAGCTGTTTTTT.

This chain joins TRBV7-9 and TRBJ2-7; TRBD1 is a possible D gene (5 bases). V lost 6 bases and J 3 bases, leaving 18 bases between the germline ends. CDR3 size: 15 residues. The germline CDR1 and CDR2 sequences are SEHNR and FQNEAQ (reference sequence). CDR3 nucleotides: TGTGCCAGCAGTAAAACTCAGGGTGCGTTCTACGAGCAGTACTTC. Translated: CASSKTQGAFYEQYF.

The J gene is TRBJ1-3, the V gene TRBV5-1, with D tentatively TRBD1 (6 bases). From germline, CDR1 is SGHRS and CDR2 YFSETQ. The V end lost 4 bases, the J end lost 0 bases, and 11 bases lay between the germline ends. The CDR3 contains 15 residues. Here the CDR3 reads CASSPGGFSGNTIYF. CDR3 DNA sequence: TGCGCCAGCAGCCCCGGGGGCTTCTCTGGAAACACCATATATTTT.

This clonotype was found a few times. The chain combines TRBV5-1 with TRBJ2-5; perhaps TRBD1 as D (5 bases). V lost 0 bases and J lost 3, with 12 bases in between. In germline, CDR1 is SGHRS, CDR2 YFSETQ. The CDR3 consists of 15 residues. The DNA of the CDR3 is TGCGCCAGCAGCTTGGGGTGGCAAGGGGAAGAGACCCAGTACTTC. Protein sequence: CASSLGWQGEETQYF.

V usage is TRBV5-1 and J usage is TRBJ1-6; D perhaps matches TRBD1 (5 bases). With 4 bases removed from V and 13 bases from J, the gap between germline ends came to 24 bases. The CDR3 is 16 residues long. CDR1 and CDR2 from the germline V gene are SGHRS and YFSETQ. CDR3 loop: CASSPNTGPTGAPLHF. CDR3 DNA sequence: TGCGCCAGCAGCCCGAATACAGGACCCACAGGAGCCCCCCTCCACTTT.

The rearrangement links TRBV28 to TRBJ1-1; possible D gene TRBD1, 5 bases. Trimming left V 4 bases short and J 3 bases short, with 9 bases between. The CDR3 totals 13 residues. Per the germline V gene, CDR1 is MDHEN and CDR2 is SYDVKM. CDR3 sequence reads: CASSYRQDTEAFF. CDR3 nucleotides: TGTGCCAGCAGTTACAGGCAGGACACTGAAGCTTTCTTT.

This chain uses TRBV5-1 with TRBJ2-5, with D possibly TRBD1 on 6 matching bases. V lost 1 base and J 5 bases, leaving 12 bases between the germline ends. The CDR3 spans 14 residues. Germline lookup yields CDR1 SGHRS and CDR2 YFSETQ. Here the CDR3 DNA reads TGCGCCAGCAGCTTGTTTCAGGGGCCGGAGACCCAGTACTTC. It codes for CASSLFQGPETQYF.

The chain links TRBV5-1 to TRBJ2-2; 10 positions match TRBD2. Germline V gene sequence: CDR1 SGHRS, CDR2 YFSETQ. There are 16 residues in the CDR3. V lost 5 bases and J lost 2; bases outside the gene matches: 6. As DNA, the CDR3 is TGCGCCAGCAGTAAAACTAGCGGGGTAAACACCGGGGAGCTGTTTTTT. Protein: CASSKTSGVNTGELFF.

The V and J genes are TRBV14 and TRBJ1-6; D unresolved. Germline CDR1 reads SGHDN; CDR2 reads FVKESK. This CDR3 comprises 14 residues. Trimming removed 1 base at V and 10 bases at J, with 11 bases between. CDR3 DNA: TGTGCCAGCAGCCAAGGGGTCCGATTCTCACCCCTCCACTTT. Amino acid sequence: CASSQGVRFSPLHF.

This clonotype was seen a few times. This chain uses TRBV6-1 with TRBJ1-5; no clear D. V was pared by 8 bases and J by 1 base, with 9 bases between. The germline gives CDR1 MNHNS, CDR2 SASEGT. This CDR3 contains 13 residues. Here the CDR3 reads CASGLSSNQPQHF. The CDR3, as DNA: TGTGCCAGCGGTCTTTCGAGCAATCAGCCCCAGCATTTT.